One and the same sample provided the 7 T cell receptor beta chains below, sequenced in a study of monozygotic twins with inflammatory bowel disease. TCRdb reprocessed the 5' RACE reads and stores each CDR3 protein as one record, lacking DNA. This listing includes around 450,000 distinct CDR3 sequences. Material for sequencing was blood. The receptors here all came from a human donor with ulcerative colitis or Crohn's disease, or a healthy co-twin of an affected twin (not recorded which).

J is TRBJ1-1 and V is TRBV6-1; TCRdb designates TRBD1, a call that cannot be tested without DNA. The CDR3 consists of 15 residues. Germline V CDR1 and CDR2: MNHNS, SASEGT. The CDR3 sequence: CASKSLGRGITEAFF.

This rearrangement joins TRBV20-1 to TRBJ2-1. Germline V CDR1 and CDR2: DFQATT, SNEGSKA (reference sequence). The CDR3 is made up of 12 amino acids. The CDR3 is CSASIGVNEQFF.

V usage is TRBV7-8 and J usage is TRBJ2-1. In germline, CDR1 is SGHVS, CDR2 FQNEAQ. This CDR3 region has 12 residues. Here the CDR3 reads CASSLWGNEQFF.

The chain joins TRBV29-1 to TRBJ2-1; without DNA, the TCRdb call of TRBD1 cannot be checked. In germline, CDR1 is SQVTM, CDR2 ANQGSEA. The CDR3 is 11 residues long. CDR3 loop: CSIQGANEQFF.

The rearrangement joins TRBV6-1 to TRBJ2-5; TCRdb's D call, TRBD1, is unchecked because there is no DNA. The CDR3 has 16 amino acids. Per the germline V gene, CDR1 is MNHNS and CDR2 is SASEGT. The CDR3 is CASSEPYRVGQETQYF.

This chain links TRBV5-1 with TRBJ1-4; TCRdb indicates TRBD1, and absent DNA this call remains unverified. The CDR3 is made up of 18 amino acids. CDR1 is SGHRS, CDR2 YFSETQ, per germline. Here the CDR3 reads CASSTGWDRVTTNEKLFF.

The CDR3 sequence is CASSRQGLTTTNEKLFF. J is TRBJ1-4 and V is TRBV2; TCRdb's D gene call, TRBD1, goes unchecked for lack of DNA. Germline values: CDR1 SNHLY, CDR2 FYNNEI. The CDR3 spans 17 residues.